This T cell receptor (beta chain) was recovered during a study of OX40 agonist ivuxolimab in advanced cancers. Germline V CDR1 and CDR2: SGDLS, YYNGEE. The length of the CDR3 is 15 residues. Trimming took 4 bases from V and 6 from J; bases not matched to a gene: 9. Profiled with immunoSEQ multiplex PCR; TCRdb holds only in-frame clones, not every one. The sample has roughly 72,000 clones; about 91% are singletons. The sequences come from CD4+ or CD8+ T cells sorted from blood, collected in a trial of the OX40 agonist ivuxolimab. The chain combines TRBV9 with TRBJ1-4, with 7 positions matching TRBD1. The TCR comes from an adult with an advanced solid tumor such as melanoma, head and neck, liver or kidney cancer. The CDR3 DNA follows: TGTGCCAGCAGCCCCGGACAGGAAATCGATGAAAAACTGTTTTTT. Encoded protein: CASSPGQEIDEKLFF.